This T cell receptor (beta chain) emerged from a study of somatic mutations in cytotoxic T cells in rheumatoid arthritis. The CDR3 covers 15 residues. V shed 0 bases, J shed 7 bases, and the junction held 5 bases outside the gene matches. Germline CDR1 is SEHNR and CDR2 is FQNEAQ (reference sequence). Data came from immunoSEQ multiplex PCR; TCRdb stores just in-frame clones and leaves some out. The sample has some 10,000 clones, about 93% seen once. Positive magnetic bead selection isolated CD4+ and CD8+ cells, and flow cytometry checked purity. The sequenced sample consisted of CD8+ T cells sorted from blood. This chain uses TRBV7-9 with TRBJ2-5; 10 nucleotides line up with TRBD2. The TCR was taken from a woman under 30 with rheumatoid arthritis. CDR3 region: CASSLASTSGVTQYF. CDR3 in DNA: TGTGCCAGCAGCTTAGCGAGTACTAGCGGGGTGACCCAGTACTTC.